This T cell receptor beta chain was obtained from a study of regulatory T cells in long-lasting Graves disease. Sequencing libraries for TCR beta were prepared with iRepertoire HTBI primers and Arm-PCR of CDR3 regions. TCRdb processed the multiplex PCR reads anew with MiXCR; each CDR3 protein has one entry. The repertoire holds about 530,000 distinct CDR3 sequences, about 16% seen once, with 20% to 30% in the top ten. Deletions cut 1 base from V and 0 bases from J, with 12 bases between. CDR1 and CDR2 from the germline V gene are LNHDA and SQIVND (reference sequence). The CDR3 has 16 amino acids. This clonotype was counted many times. Time point specified: newly diagnosed GD, antithyroid drugs for less than 3 months. After RNA was extracted from PBMCs, the TCR library was made from it. The same specimen was also included in a second study, on T cells in Graves' hyperthyroidism and ophthalmopathy.

This material consisted of peripheral blood mononuclear cells (PBMCs), taken at new diagnosis, from a patient treated with antithyroid drugs. The chain combines TRBV19 with TRBJ1-1; D remains ambiguous. This TCR was sampled from a woman aged 40-65 years with Graves disease. The DNA for the CDR3 is TGTGCCAGTAGTATAGTCGTGGAAAGAGTGAACACTGAAGCTTTCTTT. Translation: CASSIVVERVNTEAFF.